The rows below give T cell receptor beta chains drawn from one sample of a study of CXCR3-negative and CXCR3-positive naive CD8 T cells. TCRdb processed the 5' RACE reads again and assigns one entry to each CDR3 protein, with no DNA. Its table records 45,000 to 70,000 distinct CDR3 sequences. The sequenced sample consisted of memory CD8+ T cells from blood. These receptor sequences come from a human donor in good health. Some clones in this sample may be carry-over from other donors' samples. Each CDR3 is given with its conserved first and last residue.

V gene	J gene	CDR3 protein
TRBV20-1	TRBJ1-1	CSARGNTEAFF
TRBV29-1	TRBJ1-2	CSVSSRQRPNYGYTF
TRBV5-5	TRBJ2-1	CASRLQGWNEQFF
TRBV20-1	TRBJ2-7	CSASPPLAGAFYEQYF
TRBV2	TRBJ2-2	CASTDAGFANTGELFF
TRBV5-5	TRBJ2-5	CASSWDGATQYF
TRBV7-9	TRBJ1-2	CASSTGTEHYGYTF
TRBV7-7	TRBJ2-5	CASSLVGSTSGEETQYF
TRBV29-1	TRBJ2-2	CSVRDRGYPTRNTGELFF
TRBV29-1	TRBJ2-7	CSVETDRAYEQYF
TRBV28	TRBJ2-1	CASSESSYNEQFF
TRBV24-1	TRBJ2-2	CATSGNRESEELFF
TRBV5-1	TRBJ2-1	CASSLGPIYNEQFF